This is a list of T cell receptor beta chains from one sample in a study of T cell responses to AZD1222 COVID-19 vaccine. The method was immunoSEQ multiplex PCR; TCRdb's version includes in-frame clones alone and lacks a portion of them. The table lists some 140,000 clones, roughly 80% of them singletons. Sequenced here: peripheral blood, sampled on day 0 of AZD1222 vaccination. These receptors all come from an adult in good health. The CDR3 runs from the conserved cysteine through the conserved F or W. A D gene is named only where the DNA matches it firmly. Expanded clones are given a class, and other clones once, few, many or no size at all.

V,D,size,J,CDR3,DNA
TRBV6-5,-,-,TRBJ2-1,CASSMGNEQFF,TGTGCCAGCAGTATGGGGAATGAGCAGTTCTTC
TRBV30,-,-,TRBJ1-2,CAWSADRYGYTF,TGTGCCTGGAGTGCCGACCGATATGGCTACACCTTC
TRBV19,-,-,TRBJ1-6,CASSILGFEGTLHF,TGTGCCAGTAGTATATTAGGGTTCGAAGGTACCCTCCACTTT
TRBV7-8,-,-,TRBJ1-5,CASSSRSGDQPQHF,TGTGCCAGCAGCTCGCGGTCAGGGGATCAGCCCCAGCATTTT
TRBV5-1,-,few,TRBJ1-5,CASSLGADQPQHF,TGCGCCAGCAGCTTGGGAGCGGATCAGCCCCAGCATTTT
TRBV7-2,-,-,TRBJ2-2,CASSLSWTKTNTGELFF,TGTGCCAGCAGCTTAAGCTGGACAAAGACGAACACCGGGGAGCTGTTTTTT
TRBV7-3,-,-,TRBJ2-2,CASSSRGPDTGELFF,TGTGCCAGCAGCTCGCGGGGGCCGGACACCGGGGAGCTGTTTTTT
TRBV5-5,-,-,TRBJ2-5,CASSIREPQETQYF,TGTGCCAGCAGCATACGGGAGCCTCAAGAGACCCAGTACTTC
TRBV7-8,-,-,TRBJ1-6,CASSLRESSPLHF,TGTGCCAGCAGCTTAAGAGAGAGTTCACCCCTCCACTTT
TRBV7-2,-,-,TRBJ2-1,CASSLGWGTGSYNEQFF,TGTGCCAGCAGCCTAGGGTGGGGGACTGGCTCCTACAATGAGCAGTTCTTC
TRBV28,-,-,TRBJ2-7,CASSTSPGQYF,TGTGCCAGCAGTACGTCTCCAGGGCAGTACTTC
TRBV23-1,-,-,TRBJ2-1,CASSHTPEIGEKSYNEQFF,TGCGCCAGCAGTCACACACCCGAAATCGGGGAAAAGTCCTACAATGAGCAGTTCTTC
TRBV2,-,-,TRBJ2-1,CASSGPRGGGNEQFF,TGTGCCAGCAGTGGCCCTAGAGGGGGGGGGAATGAGCAGTTCTTC
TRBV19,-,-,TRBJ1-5,CASSSSGTYSGQPQHF,TGTGCCAGTAGTTCCTCCGGGACCTACTCCGGTCAGCCCCAGCATTTT
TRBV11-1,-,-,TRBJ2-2,CASSPLRVNGELFF,TGTGCCAGCAGCCCCCTAAGGGTTAACGGGGAGCTGTTTTTT
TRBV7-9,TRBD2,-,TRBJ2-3,CASSPWVAGSTDTQYF,TGTGCCAGCAGCCCCTGGGTAGCGGGGAGCACAGATACGCAGTATTTT
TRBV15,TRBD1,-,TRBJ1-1,CATSRGKGQINTEAFF,TGTGCCACCAGCAGAGGCAAGGGACAGATAAACACTGAAGCTTTCTTT
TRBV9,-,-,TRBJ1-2,CASSVGPSTNYGYTF,TGTGCCAGCAGCGTAGGTCCCAGTACTAACTATGGCTACACCTTC
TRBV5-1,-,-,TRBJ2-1,CASSLDLAKNEQFF,TGCGCCAGCAGCTTGGATCTAGCGAAGAATGAGCAGTTCTTC
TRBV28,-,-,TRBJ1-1,CASTEPERGGTEAFF,TGTGCCAGCACAGAACCAGAGAGGGGGGGGACTGAAGCTTTCTTT
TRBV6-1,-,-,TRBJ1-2,CASSEAVQGLYGYTF,TGTGCCAGCAGTGAAGCAGTTCAGGGTCTCTATGGCTACACCTTC
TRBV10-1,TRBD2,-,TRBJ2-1,CASSAGVTSIEQFF,TGCGCCAGCAGTGCCGGCGTGACTAGCATTGAGCAGTTCTTC
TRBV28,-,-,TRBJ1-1,CASSPRTVNTEAFF,TGTGCCAGCAGCCCCAGGACGGTGAACACTGAAGCTTTCTTT
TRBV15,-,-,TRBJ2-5,CATSAKETQYF,TGTGCCACCAGCGCGAAAGAGACCCAGTACTTC
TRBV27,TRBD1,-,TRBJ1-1,CASAHDRGTDVFF,TGTGCCAGCGCCCACGATAGGGGGACAGACGTTTTCTTT
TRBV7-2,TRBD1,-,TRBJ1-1,CASSLRTGMKFF,TGTGCCAGCAGCCTTAGGACAGGCATGAAATTTTTT
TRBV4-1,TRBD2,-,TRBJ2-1,CASSPSLAGDYNEQFF,TGCGCCAGCAGCCCCAGTCTAGCGGGGGATTACAATGAGCAGTTCTTC
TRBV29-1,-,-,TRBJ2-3,CSVAEADTQYF,TGCAGCGTTGCAGAGGCGGATACGCAGTATTTT
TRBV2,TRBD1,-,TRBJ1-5,CASSTNRGHSNQPQHF,TGTGCCAGCAGCACGAACAGGGGACATAGCAATCAGCCCCAGCATTTT